This T cell receptor (beta chain) was retrieved from a study of T cell changes during pregnancy in multiple sclerosis (dated by TCRdb to between 2018 and 2020). With regard to the full study: Changes in the T cell repertoire over the course of pregnancy were examined in this study in women with multiple sclerosis.

The receptor library was made with the immunoSEQ multiplex PCR assay. TCRdb carries this immuneACCESS record with in-frame sequences only. Its versions omit some clonotypes, under half of them owing to an unresolved V gene in the studies checked, with the rest unexplained. The sample profile shows more than 35,000 clones; approximately 90% of them were found once. The top ten clones comprise roughly 0.78% of the sample. In its sample, this clone was seen a few times. Its antigen has not been determined. Base qualities were left out, and no much larger clone turns up one base away. The CDR3 spans 15 residues, from the cysteine through the phenylalanine. CDR3 DNA is the only sequence kept; it has 45 bases, read in frame from the first base. Clipping removes 4 bases from V and 4 bases from J, with 3 as the unmatched junction base count. The germline V gene provides CDR1 MDHEN and CDR2 SYDVKM.

The chain employs TRBV28 and TRBJ2-1; TRBD2 fits 11 bases in the junction. The sequence was obtained from a female donor in good health, enrolled as a control in a pregnancy study. Sequenced here: CD4+ T cells from peripheral blood mononuclear cells, sampled after pregnancy. The CDR3 reads CASSSIAGGYNEQFF. The nucleotide sequence is TGTGCCAGCAGTTCTATAGCGGGGGGGTACAATGAGCAGTTCTTC.